The TCR beta chain described here comes from a study of blood T cells in healthy people across ages. Study-wide context: Using template switching, researchers captured about one barcoded beta molecule for each two T cells. Study observations and caveats: Compared with aged donors, long-lived donors showed fewer expanded clones, suggesting selection.

A sample-barcoded 5' primer and a J-beta primer mix were used in a second PCR of roughly 6 to 11 cycles. Researchers report that a template-switch adaptor with 12 random nucleotides tagged each cDNA molecule. From each sample, at least 2.5 million paired-end reads containing CDR3 were obtained. TCRdb ran MiXCR on the 5' RACE reads and lists one entry per CDR3 protein. The sample holds more than 700,000 distinct CDR3 sequences, about 55% seen once. V dropped 1 base and J dropped 6; count of bases not matched to a gene: 9. CDR3 size: 16 residues. The germline V gene encodes CDR1 SGHNT and CDR2 YENEEA. Regarding this clonotype: The antigen is undetermined.

The sequencing input was blood. The chain is built from TRBV11-3 and TRBJ2-1, with 7 nucleotides matching TRBD1. The sequence was obtained from a man aged 80 or over in good health. The CDR3 here is CASSLGLGQPVNEQFF. The CDR3 region has the DNA TGTGCCAGCAGCTTAGGGTTGGGACAGCCAGTCAATGAGCAGTTCTTC. The entire variable domain, with the rest obtained from reference TRBV11-3 and TRBJ2-1, is as follows: EAGVVQSPRYKIIEKKQPVAFWCNPISGHNTLYWYLQNLGQGPELLIRYENEEAVDDSQLPKDRFSAERLKGVDSTLKIQPAELGDSAVYLCASSLGLGQPVNEQFFGPGTRLTVL.